What follows are 29 T cell receptor beta chains derived from one specimen sequenced in a study of blood T cell repertoires in COVID-19. Assay used: immunoSEQ multiplex PCR; TCRdb lists only in-frame clones, some missing. This table has hundreds of thousands of clones, approximately 91% appearing once. Sample: PBMCs or T cells enriched from blood (not recorded which). These receptors came from a woman aged 40 to 50 with acute COVID-19.

As to this clone: This specimen includes other DNA sequences encoding the same CDR3. The CDR3 spells CASSLGQNYGYTF. Here the CDR3 DNA reads TGTGCCAGCAGCTTAGGCCAGAACTATGGCTACACCTTC. The rearrangement links TRBV7-9 to TRBJ1-2, with D hard to call. CDR1 SEHNR and CDR2 FQNEAQ come from the germline V gene (reference sequence). V lost 1 base and J 2 bases, leaving 5 bases between the germline ends. There are 13 residues in the CDR3.

The V gene is TRBV18, the J gene TRBJ2-7; 10 bases are a match to TRBD2. The CDR3 is made up of 17 amino acids. Germline loops: CDR1 KGHSH, CDR2 LQKENI. With V trimmed by 3 bases and J by 2 bases, 10 bases remained unmatched. In DNA form, the CDR3 reads TGTGCCAGCTCACCGGCGGCTAGCGGGGGCGGAACCTACGAGCAGTACTTC. Translation: CASSPAASGGGTYEQYF. Using reference TRBV18 and TRBJ2-7 for the parts outside the CDR3, the full variable domain is NAGVMQNPRHLVRRRGQEARLRCSPMKGHSHVYWYRQLPEEGLKFMVYLQKENIIDESGMPKERFSAEFPKEGPSILRIQQVVRGDSAAYFCASSPAASGGGTYEQYFGPGTRLTVT.

V is TRBV7-6 and J is TRBJ1-3; possible D gene TRBD1, 6 bases. The CDR3 spans 15 residues. The V end was cut by 1 base, the J end by 2 bases, with 9 bases between. Germline lookup yields CDR1 SGHVS and CDR2 FNYEAQ. CDR3 region: CASSLDGTTGNTIYF. The CDR3 nucleotides read TGTGCCAGCAGCTTAGACGGGACAACTGGAAACACCATATATTTT.

V usage is TRBV3-1 (or the pseudogene TRBV3-2) and J usage is TRBJ1-4, with TRBD1 matching 8 bases. V shed 4 bases, J shed 8 bases, and the junction held 6 bases outside the gene matches. The CDR3 is 14 residues long. CDR1 LGHDT and CDR2 YNNKEL come from the germline V gene (reference sequence). This chain's CDR3 is CASSPNRGVEKLFF. The CDR3 DNA follows: TGTGCCAGCAGCCCAAACAGGGGGGTCGAAAAACTGTTTTTT.

The chain couples TRBV27 to TRBJ2-7; a weak D match, TRBD1 (6 bases). This CDR3 is 13 amino acids long. V was trimmed by 5 bases and J by 5 bases, leaving 13 bases between them. CDR1 is MNHEY, CDR2 SMNVEV, per germline (reference sequence). Here the CDR3 reads CASSKTGFHEQYF. As DNA, the CDR3 is TGTGCCAGCAGTAAAACAGGGTTCCACGAGCAGTACTTC.

The chain carries TRBV18 and TRBJ2-1; TRBD1 might be the D (6 bases). The CDR3 is 15 amino acids. Germline loops: CDR1 KGHSH, CDR2 LQKENI. V dropped 3 bases and J dropped 6 bases, with 15 bases sitting between them. CDR3 bases: TGTGCCAGCTCACCTGGCAGGGGAATCGTCAATGAGCAGTTCTTC. Amino acid sequence: CASSPGRGIVNEQFF.

This chain connects TRBV5-6 to TRBJ2-5; D might be TRBD1 (6 bases). Germline V lookup: CDR1 SGHDT, CDR2 YYEEEE. The CDR3 consists of 13 residues. V lost 3 bases, J lost 5 bases, and 11 bases lay in between. The DNA of the CDR3 is TGTGCCAGCAGCTCCAGGGGTCGGGAGACCCAGTACTTC. Residues: CASSSRGRETQYF. Variable domain in full (rest from reference TRBV5-6 and TRBJ2-5): DAGVTQSPTHLIKTRGQQVTLRCSPKSGHDTVSWYQQALGQGPQFIFQYYEEEERQRGNFPDRFSGHQFPNYSSELNVNALLLGDSALYLCASSSRGRETQYFGPGTRLLVL.

This clone was observed a handful of times. The chain employs TRBV9 and TRBJ1-6; D unclear. CDR3 length equals 17 residues. From germline, CDR1 is SGDLS and CDR2 YYNGEE. With 4 bases removed from V and 0 bases from J, the gap between germline ends came to 14 bases. The CDR3 region has the DNA TGTGCCAGCAGCCCATCGGGGAGGGCCTCCTATAATTCACCCCTCCACTTT. Its protein product is CASSPSGRASYNSPLHF.

There are a few counts of this clone. The chain combines TRBV27 with TRBJ1-5; D call uncertain. CDR3 length equals 12 residues. V lost 9 bases, J lost 2 bases, and 8 bases lay in between. Germline loops: CDR1 MNHEY, CDR2 SMNVEV (reference sequence). The CDR3: CASHTGNQPQHF. The CDR3 nucleotides read TGTGCCAGTCACACAGGCAATCAGCCCCAGCATTTT.

The rearrangement joins TRBV2 to TRBJ2-7; D gene ambiguous. Germline loops: CDR1 SNHLY, CDR2 FYNNEI. Trimming left V 7 bases short and J 5 bases short, with 9 bases between. This CDR3 has 11 amino acids. CDR3 DNA: TGTGCCAGCAAACACGAGGACGAGCAGTACTTC. This translates into CASKHEDEQYF.

The rearrangement uses TRBV11-2 and TRBJ2-5, with 7 bases that match TRBD1. The CDR3 sequence is 15 residues long. V lost 3 bases and J lost 5; bases outside the gene matches: 9. CDR1 SGHAT and CDR2 FQNNGV come from the germline V gene. The CDR3 region has the DNA TGTGCCAGCAGCTTCGACAGGGTTTTAGTGGAGACCCAGTACTTC. Translating gives CASSFDRVLVETQYF.

The chain uses TRBV5-1 and TRBJ2-5, with D perhaps matching TRBD1 (5 bases). CDR1 is SGHRS, CDR2 YFSETQ, per germline. Trimming cost V 3 bases and J 5 bases, with 11 bases left between them. There are 13 residues in the CDR3. The CDR3: CASSSTGSETQYF. The CDR3 region has the DNA TGCGCCAGCAGCTCCACAGGATCGGAGACCCAGTACTTC.

CDR3 sequence: CASSRTGGNQPQHF. The CDR3 bases are TGTGCCAGTAGCAGGACAGGGGGCAATCAGCCCCAGCATTTT. The chain uses TRBV19 and TRBJ1-5, with 9 bases matching TRBD1. CDR1 is LNHDA and CDR2 is SQIVND in the germline V gene (reference sequence). This CDR3 has 14 residues. V lost 6 bases, J lost 2 bases, and 2 bases stayed unmatched.

This chain uses TRBV19 with TRBJ1-2, with D possibly TRBD1 on 5 matching bases. This CDR3 is 15 amino acids long. In germline, CDR1 is LNHDA, CDR2 SQIVND (reference sequence). Trimming took off 6 bases at V and 4 bases at J, with 18 bases between the two ends. CDR3 residues: CASSSSDPGGYGYTF. The CDR3 DNA is TGTGCCAGTAGCAGCTCAGACCCGGGGGGCTATGGCTACACCTTC.

This clone was counted between two and nine times. The chain recombines TRBV7-9 with TRBJ1-3; 7 bases match TRBD1. The length of the CDR3 is 16 residues. Germline V gene lookup returns CDR1 SEHNR and CDR2 FQNEAQ (reference sequence). Trimming took 6 bases from V and 4 from J; bases not matched to a gene: 12. CDR3 region: CASSPITGVGGNTIYF. DNA of the CDR3: TGTGCCAGCAGTCCGATTACAGGGGTTGGAGGAAACACCATATATTTT.

The V and J genes are TRBV5-5 and TRBJ2-5; 10 bases align to TRBD2. Unmatched junction bases numbered 6, after V lost 4 bases and J lost 0 bases. Germline V gene sequence: CDR1 SGHKS, CDR2 YYEKEE (reference sequence). This CDR3 has 16 amino acids. The CDR3 region is CASSSGLAAYQETQYF. CDR3 in DNA: TGTGCCAGCAGCAGCGGACTAGCGGCGTACCAAGAGACCCAGTACTTC.

CDR3 sequence (DNA): TGCAGTGCTAGTCTTTTGCGGCCTGAAGCTTTCTTT. The encoded protein is CSASLLRPEAFF. V and J are TRBV20-1 and TRBJ1-1; D not certain. V lost 3 bases to trimming and J lost 6 bases, with 11 bases between them. This CDR3 comprises 12 residues. Germline CDR1 is DFQATT and CDR2 is SNEGSKA (reference sequence).

The chain employs TRBV6-5 and TRBJ2-7; weak D call: TRBD1 (5 bases). V shed 6 bases and J shed 5 bases, with 11 bases lying between them. The CDR3 consists of 12 residues. Germline V gives CDR1 MNHEY, CDR2 SVGAGI. The CDR3 DNA is TGTGCCAGCAGACCCCAGGGTAACGAGCAGTACTTC. This sequence encodes CASRPQGNEQYF.

The J gene is TRBJ2-3, the V gene TRBV6-6, with 13 positions matching TRBD2. CDR1 is MNHNY, CDR2 SVGAGI, per germline (reference sequence). J was trimmed by 2 bases and V by 5 bases; bases with no gene match: 7. This CDR3 contains 17 residues. The CDR3 DNA sequence: TGTGCCAGCAGTCCCGGACTAGCGGGGGAGCACACAGATACGCAGTATTTT. Its protein is CASSPGLAGEHTDTQYF.

The chain joins TRBV7-9 to TRBJ1-2; TRBD1 agrees at 8 bases. The V and J ends lost 6 bases and 2 bases, in that order; junction bases with no gene match: 5. Looked up from germline, CDR1 is SEHNR and CDR2 is FQNEAQ (reference sequence). The CDR3 has 14 residues. CDR3 protein: CASSSGGVNYGYTF. CDR3 coding DNA: TGTGCCAGCAGTTCAGGGGGCGTAAACTATGGCTACACCTTC.

The chain carries TRBV5-4 and TRBJ2-1; 9 positions agree with TRBD2. The CDR3 contains 16 residues. The germline V gene encodes CDR1 SGHNT and CDR2 YYREEE (reference sequence). After removal of 1 base from V and 8 bases from J, the junction contained 10 bases not matched to a gene. Written as DNA, the CDR3 is TGTGCCAGCAGCTTGAGAGCGGGGGGCTATGTCTATGAGCAGTTCTTC. It translates to CASSLRAGGYVYEQFF.

This chain connects TRBV4-1 to TRBJ1-6; 10 nucleotides align to TRBD1. J lost 7 bases, V lost 3 bases, and 6 bases had no gene match. Looked up from germline, CDR1 is MGHRA and CDR2 is YSYEKL. The CDR3 consists of 16 residues. The CDR3 loop reads CASSHPTGGRNSPLHF. CDR3 bases: TGCGCCAGCAGCCACCCGACAGGGGGCAGAAATTCACCCCTCCACTTT.

The V and J genes are TRBV5-6 and TRBJ1-3; TRBD1 agrees at 7 bases. Trimming removed 2 bases from V and 2 bases from J; junction bases left unmatched: 1. In germline, CDR1 is SGHDT, CDR2 YYEEEE. This CDR3 is 14 amino acids long. CDR3 loop: CASSFGTAGNTIYF. CDR3 coding DNA: TGTGCCAGCAGCTTTGGGACAGCTGGAAACACCATATATTTT.

The table lists this clone with a count of one. The rearrangement joins TRBV27 to TRBJ2-7; D is unresolved. Trimming pared 0 bases from V and 0 bases from J, leaving 6 bases between. This CDR3 comprises 14 residues. CDR1 and CDR2 (germline): MNHEY, SMNVEV (reference sequence). The CDR3 DNA follows: TGTGCCAGCAGTTTATCGCCTAGCTCCTACGAGCAGTACTTC. Protein product: CASSLSPSSYEQYF.

The DNA of the CDR3 is TGTGCCTGGAGTGGAGGGCTGGGCTACACCTTC. Protein product: CAWSGGLGYTF. The chain joins TRBV30 to TRBJ1-2; D is undetermined. V was clipped by 1 base and J by 8 bases, with 8 bases between them. The CDR3 runs to 11 residues. Germline loops: CDR1 GTSNPN, CDR2 SVGIG (reference sequence). Full variable domain (outside the CDR3, taken from reference TRBV30 and TRBJ1-2): SQTIHQWPATLVQPVGSPLSLECTVEGTSNPNLYWYRQAAGRGLQLLFYSVGIGQISSEVPQNLSASRPQDRQFILSSKKLLLSDSGFYLCAWSGGLGYTFGSGTRLTVV.

This CDR3 is CASSVGQGLTYEQYF. In nucleotides, the CDR3 is TGTGCCAGCAGCGTAGGGCAGGGTCTTACCTACGAGCAGTACTTC. The rearrangement links TRBV9 to TRBJ2-7, with a possible D match to TRBD1 (5 bases). CDR1 and CDR2 from the germline V gene are SGDLS and YYNGEE. The CDR3 has 15 amino acids. Trimming left V 0 bases short and J 2 bases short, with 12 bases between.

The CDR3 DNA reads as TGTGCCATCAGTGACTCAGGGGGCGGCACTGAAGCTTTCTTT. This translates into CAISDSGGGTEAFF. The chain joins TRBV10-3 to TRBJ1-1; 8 nucleotides line up with TRBD1. Germline loops: CDR1 ENHRY, CDR2 SYGVKD. This CDR3 is 14 amino acids long. The V segment lost 3 bases and the J segment 4 bases; nucleotides outside the gene matches: 4.

This clone was found once. V usage is TRBV11-2 and J usage is TRBJ2-7, with 10 bases fitting TRBD1. The CDR3 spans 17 residues. V dropped 0 bases and J dropped 4; count of bases not matched to a gene: 9. CDR1 and CDR2 (germline): SGHAT, FQNNGV. CDR3 residues: CASSLDYRTGGDYEQYF. Here the CDR3 DNA reads TGTGCCAGCAGCTTAGATTATCGGACAGGGGGAGATTACGAGCAGTACTTC.

The chain links TRBV24-1 to TRBJ1-2; a weak D match, TRBD1 (5 bases). The CDR3 is made up of 14 amino acids. Trimming took off 0 bases at V and 7 bases at J, with 11 bases between the two ends. The V gene's germline CDR1 is KGHDR and CDR2 SFDVKD. Written as DNA, the CDR3 is TGTGCCACCAGTGATTTGGCGGGGGAGGCTGGCTACACCTTC. Translating gives CATSDLAGEAGYTF.